This T cell receptor beta chain came from a study of regulatory T cells in long-lasting Graves disease. Study-level findings and limits: Shared public clonotypes totalled over 2,500 in persistent patients, compared with around 930 in new patients. Accuracy was possibly reduced by small sample size. No thyroid tissue was studied; the work used peripheral blood only.

This CDR3 comprises 15 residues. Germline CDR1 KGHSH, CDR2 LQKENI. V was shortened by 2 bases and J by 0 bases, with 8 bases between the two germline ends. Arm-PCR of CDR3 regions and iRepertoire HTBI primers were the basis on which TCR beta libraries were built. TCRdb re-derived calls from the multiplex PCR reads in MiXCR, one entry per CDR3 protein. The profile covers hundreds of thousands of distinct CDR3 sequences, with around a fifth appearing a single time and roughly 29% taken by the ten largest. Time point meaning: persistent/refractory GD, antithyroid drugs over 5 years with positive TRAb. The TCR library was made from RNA that had been extracted from PBMCs in TRIzol. Doctors identified Graves' disease using the American Thyroid Association guidelines. A remark on this clonotype: Its antigen is not known.

Specimen: peripheral blood mononuclear cells (PBMCs), collected when the disease was refractory, from a patient treated with antithyroid drugs. The chain employs TRBV18 and TRBJ1-3; D not certain. This TCR was sampled from a female donor with Graves disease. CDR3 DNA: TGTGCCAGCTCACCAGGGATTCGCTCTGGAAACACCATATATTTT. Protein: CASSPGIRSGNTIYF.